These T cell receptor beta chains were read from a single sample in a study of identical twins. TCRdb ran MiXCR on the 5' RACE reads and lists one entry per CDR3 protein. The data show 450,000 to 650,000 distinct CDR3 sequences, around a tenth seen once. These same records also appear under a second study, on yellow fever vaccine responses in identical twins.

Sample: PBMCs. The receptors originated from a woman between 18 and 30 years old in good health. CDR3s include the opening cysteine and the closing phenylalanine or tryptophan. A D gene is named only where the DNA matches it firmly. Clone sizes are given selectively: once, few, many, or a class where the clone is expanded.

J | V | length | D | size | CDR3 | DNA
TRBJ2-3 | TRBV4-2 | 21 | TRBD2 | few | CASSPSEILAGGGRATDTQYF | TGTGCCAGCAGCCCTTCCGAAATACTAGCGGGAGGTGGCCGTGCCACAGATACGCAGTATTTT
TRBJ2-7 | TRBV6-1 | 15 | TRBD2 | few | CASSRPGLAGYEQYF | TGTGCCAGCAGCCGCCCGGGACTAGCGGGCTACGAGCAGTACTTC
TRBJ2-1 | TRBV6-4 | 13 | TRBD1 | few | CASSVRTGVGQFF | TGTGCCAGCAGCGTCAGGACAGGGGTCGGGCAGTTCTTC
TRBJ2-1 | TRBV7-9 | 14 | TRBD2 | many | CASSLDPRGDEQFF | TGTGCCAGCAGCTTGGACCCCCGGGGGGATGAGCAGTTCTTC
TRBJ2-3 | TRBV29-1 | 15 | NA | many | CSVLRKQLSTDTQYF | TGCAGCGTCCTCCGGAAACAGCTTAGCACAGATACGCAGTATTTT
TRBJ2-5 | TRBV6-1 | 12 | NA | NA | CASRGAQETQYF | TGTGCCAGCAGGGGGGCTCAAGAGACCCAGTACTTC
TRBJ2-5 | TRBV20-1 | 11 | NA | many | CSAKGEETQYF | TGCAGTGCTAAAGGGGAAGAGACCCAGTACTTC
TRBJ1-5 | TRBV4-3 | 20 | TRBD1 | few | CASSQQFFGTGEYSNQPQHF | TGCGCCAGCAGCCAACAGTTTTTTGGGACAGGGGAGTATAGCAATCAGCCCCAGCATTTT
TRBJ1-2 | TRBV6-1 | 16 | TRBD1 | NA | CASSSGGKGVNYGYTF | TGTGCCAGCAGCTCAGGGGGCAAGGGCGTTAACTATGGCTACACCTTC
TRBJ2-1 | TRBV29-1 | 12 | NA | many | CSVADGDNEQFF | TGCAGCGTTGCGGACGGAGACAATGAGCAGTTCTTC
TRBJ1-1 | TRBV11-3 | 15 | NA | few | CASSLVPWGYTEAFF | TGTGCCAGCAGCTTAGTCCCCTGGGGGTACACTGAAGCTTTCTTT
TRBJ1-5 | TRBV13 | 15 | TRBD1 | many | CASSLGRTGGQPQHF | TGTGCCAGCAGCTTAGGCCGGACAGGTGGGCAGCCCCAGCATTTT
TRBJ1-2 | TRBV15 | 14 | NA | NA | CATSRGEGVYGYTF | TGTGCCACCAGCAGAGGGGAAGGGGTCTATGGCTACACCTTC
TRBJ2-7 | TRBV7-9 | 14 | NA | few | CASSLGGALEEQYF | TGTGCCAGCAGCTTAGGTGGGGCTTTGGAGGAGCAGTACTTC
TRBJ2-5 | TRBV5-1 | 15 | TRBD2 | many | CASSKRGLDQETQYF | TGCGCCAGCAGCAAAAGGGGACTAGACCAAGAGACCCAGTACTTC
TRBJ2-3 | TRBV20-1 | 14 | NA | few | CSATHAQGTDTQYF | TGCAGTGCTACCCACGCCCAGGGGACAGATACGCAGTATTTT
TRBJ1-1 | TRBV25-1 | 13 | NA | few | CASRTTENTEAFF | TGTGCCAGCAGAACCACAGAGAACACTGAAGCTTTCTTT
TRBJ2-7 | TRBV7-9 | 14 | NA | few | CASSPREELYEQYF | TGTGCCAGCAGCCCAAGAGAAGAACTCTACGAGCAGTACTTC
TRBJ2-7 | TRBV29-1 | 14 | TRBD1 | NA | CSVDAGTGRNEQYF | TGCAGCGTTGACGCCGGGACAGGGCGGAACGAGCAGTACTTC
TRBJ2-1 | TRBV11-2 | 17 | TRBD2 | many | CASSLGLAGSSYNEQFF | TGTGCCAGCAGCTTGGGACTAGCGGGAAGCTCCTACAATGAGCAGTTCTTC
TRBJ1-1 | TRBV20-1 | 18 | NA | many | CSARDRPTEGRMNTEAFF | TGCAGTGCTAGAGATCGCCCGACAGAGGGGAGAATGAACACTGAAGCTTTCTTT